Shown below are 14 T cell receptor beta chains from a single sample sequenced in a study of cytomegalovirus exposure and HLA in healthy donors. Primers included in the PCR were 60 Vbeta and 13 Jbeta primers. Only in-frame clones appear in the TCRdb table, and some are missing; sequencing was by immunoSEQ multiplex PCR. The sample lists more than 80,000 clones; roughly four fifths were seen once. The sample consisted of PBMCs. These receptors were obtained from a man between 45 and 60 years old in good health and CMV-seronegative.

The table lists this clone with a few counts. V usage is TRBV18 and J usage is TRBJ1-1; possibly TRBD1 for D (6 bases). V was pared by 5 bases and J by 0 bases, with 10 bases between. The CDR3 is 14 amino acids. Per the germline V gene, CDR1 is KGHSH and CDR2 is LQKENI. The CDR3, as DNA: TGTGCCAGCTCAAGACAGGACCTGAACACTGAAGCTTTCTTT. Encoded protein: CASSRQDLNTEAFF.

This clone occurred once. CDR3 region: CASSFSGTAGNTIYF. Here the CDR3 DNA reads TGTGCCAGCAGTTTCTCCGGGACAGCAGGAAACACCATATATTTT. The chain links TRBV28 to TRBJ1-3; 7 bases match TRBD1. From germline, CDR1 is MDHEN and CDR2 SYDVKM. The length of the CDR3 is 15 residues. The V segment lost 3 bases and the J segment 4 bases; nucleotides outside the gene matches: 6. Together with reference TRBV28 and TRBJ1-3, the CDR3 gives the full variable domain: DVKVTQSSRYLVKRTGEKVFLECVQDMDHENMFWYRQDPGLGLRLIYFSYDVKMKEKGDIPEGYSVSREKKERFSLILESASTNQTSMYLCASSFSGTAGNTIYFGEGSWLTVV.

The gene calls are TRBV5-1 and TRBJ2-3, with 7 bases that match TRBD2. Germline CDR1 and CDR2: SGHRS and YFSETQ. This CDR3 spans 16 amino acids. After removal of 2 bases from V and 2 bases from J, the junction contained 8 bases not matched to a gene. The CDR3 here is CASSFGASGDTDTQYF. CDR3 nucleotides: TGCGCCAGCAGCTTTGGCGCTAGCGGCGACACAGATACGCAGTATTTT.

The chain recombines TRBV5-1 with TRBJ2-3; D is possibly TRBD2 (6 bases). The germline gives CDR1 SGHRS, CDR2 YFSETQ. The CDR3 is made up of 14 amino acids. Trimming left V 3 bases short and J 4 bases short, with 12 bases between. This chain's CDR3 is CASSSATGADTQYF. CDR3 bases: TGCGCCAGCAGCTCGGCTACGGGGGCAGATACGCAGTATTTT. Filled out from reference TRBV5-1 and TRBJ2-3, the complete variable domain reads KAGVTQTPRYLIKTRGQQVTLSCSPISGHRSVSWYQQTPGQGLQFLFEYFSETQRNKGNFPGRFSGRQFSNSRSEMNVSTLELGDSALYLCASSSATGADTQYFGPGTRLTVL.

The CDR3 DNA reads as TGTGCCAGCAGCTCCTTTAGCGGGGAATCTTACAATGAGCAGTTCTTC. This codes for CASSSFSGESYNEQFF. The chain has TRBV7-6 and TRBJ2-1; 8 nucleotides match TRBD2. Germline CDR1 SGHVS, CDR2 FNYEAQ. This CDR3 is built from 16 residues. V shed 4 bases and J 4 bases; nucleotides not matched to a gene: 9.

The chain is built from TRBV7-9 and TRBJ1-5; maybe TRBD1 (6 bases). Germline loops: CDR1 SEHNR, CDR2 FQNEAQ (reference sequence). The CDR3 consists of 17 residues. Between the trimmed V and J ends, which lost 2 bases and 3 bases, there was a span of 17 bases. DNA for the CDR3: TGTGCCAGCAGCTTATATGTAGGACAGCCCAACAATCAGCCCCAGCATTTT. Its translation: CASSLYVGQPNNQPQHF.

V and J are TRBV10-1 and TRBJ2-3, with D tentatively TRBD1 (6 bases). The V end lost 1 base, the J end lost 9 bases, and 8 bases lay between the germline ends. The CDR3 sequence is 12 residues long. Per germline, CDR1 WNHNN and CDR2 SYGVQD (reference sequence). As DNA, the CDR3 is TGCGCCAGCAGTGAGTATACAGGGACGCAGTATTTT. It is translated as CASSEYTGTQYF.

The rearrangement links TRBV5-1 to TRBJ2-2; TRBD1 matches 8 bases. The trim removed 4 bases at V and 4 bases at J, leaving 9 bases unmatched. CDR1 and CDR2 from the germline V gene are SGHRS and YFSETQ. This CDR3 is 16 amino acids long. In DNA, the CDR3 is TGCGCCAGCAGCCCAGCTCAGGGGGCCCTCACCGGGGAGCTGTTTTTT. Amino acids: CASSPAQGALTGELFF.

The genes are TRBV6-5 and TRBJ2-1; tentative D call: TRBD1 (6 bases). Trimming removed 4 bases at V and 0 bases at J, with 13 bases between. The CDR3 has 16 residues. The V gene's germline CDR1 is MNHEY and CDR2 SVGAGI. The DNA of the CDR3 is TGTGCCAGCAGTTCCTCAGGACAGAGCTCCTACAATGAGCAGTTCTTC. Translated: CASSSSGQSSYNEQFF.

The chain employs TRBV21-1 and TRBJ1-2; no DNA check was done on the table's D call, TRBD1. TRBV21-1 corresponds to a pseudogene. The CDR3 is 15 residues long. The CDR3 DNA is TGTGCCAGCAGCAACGGGACAGGGAGCTTCTATGGCTACACCTTC. Its translation: CASSNGTGSFYGYTF.

This clone was counted only a few times. V and J are TRBV12-5 and TRBJ1-4; the D is unclear. The CDR3 runs to 14 residues. Germline CDR1 LGHNT, CDR2 FRNRAP. V lost 8 bases and J 0 bases, leaving 10 bases between the germline ends. CDR3 residues: CASSSDATNEKLFF. The DNA of the CDR3 is TGTGCTAGTAGCTCCGATGCAACTAATGAAAAACTGTTTTTT.

The rearrangement links TRBV6-5 to TRBJ1-1; D uncertain. V lost 0 bases and J 0 bases, leaving 8 bases between the germline ends. The CDR3 extends over 15 amino acids. Germline assignment: CDR1 MNHEY and CDR2 SVGAGI. CDR3 nucleotides: TGTGCCAGCAGTTACTCCACGGGGTTGAACACTGAAGCTTTCTTT. Its protein product is CASSYSTGLNTEAFF.

The CDR3 loop reads CASSGSGGATDTQYF. In DNA, the CDR3 is TGTGCCAGCAGTGGTAGCGGGGGGGCTACAGATACGCAGTATTTT. V and J are TRBV6-4 and TRBJ2-3, with TRBD2 identical over 11 bases. CDR1 MRHNA and CDR2 SNTAGT come from the germline V gene. J lost 3 bases, V lost 4 bases, and 3 bases had no gene match. This CDR3 comprises 15 residues.

V and J are TRBV5-6 and TRBJ1-4; 8 nucleotides agree with TRBD1. V lost 3 bases, J lost 2 bases, and 6 bases stayed unmatched. Germline V gene data show CDR1 as SGHDT and CDR2 as YYEEEE. The CDR3 covers 16 residues. Here the CDR3 reads CASSSNYRGTNEKLFF. The CDR3, as DNA: TGTGCCAGCAGCTCTAATTACAGGGGGACTAATGAAAAACTGTTTTTT.